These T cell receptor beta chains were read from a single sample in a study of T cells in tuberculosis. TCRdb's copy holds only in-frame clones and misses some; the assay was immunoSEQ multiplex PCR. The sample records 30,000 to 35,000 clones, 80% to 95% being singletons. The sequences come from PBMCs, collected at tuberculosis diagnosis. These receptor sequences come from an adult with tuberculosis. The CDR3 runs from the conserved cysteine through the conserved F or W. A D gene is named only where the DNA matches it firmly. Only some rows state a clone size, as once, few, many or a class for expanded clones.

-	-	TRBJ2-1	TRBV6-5	TGTGCCAGCAGTTACGGGCAGGCCCTCTCCTACAATGAGCAGTTCTTC	CASSYGQALSYNEQFF
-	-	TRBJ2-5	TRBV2	TGTGCCAGCAGTGAAGCGGTGGGGCTAGAGACCCAGTACTTC	CASSEAVGLETQYF
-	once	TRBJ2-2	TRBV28	TGTGCCAGCAGACATTCGGGCAGGGGCGGGGAGCTGTTTTTT	CASRHSGRGGELFF
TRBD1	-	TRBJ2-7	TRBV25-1	TGTGCCAGCAGGACAGGGGCGGGCTACGAGCAGTACTTC	CASRTGAGYEQYF
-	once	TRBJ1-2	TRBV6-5	TGTGCCAGCAGTTACGCAGGGGATGGCTATGGCTACACCTTC	CASSYAGDGYGYTF
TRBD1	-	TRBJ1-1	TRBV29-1	TGCAGCGTTTTCGGGGGACAGGGTATGACTGAAGCTTTCTTT	CSVFGGQGMTEAFF
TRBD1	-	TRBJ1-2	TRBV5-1	TGCGCCAGCAGTCCGGGACAGACCTCCGGCTACACTTTC	CASSPGQTSGYTF
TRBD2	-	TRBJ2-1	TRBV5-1	TGCGCCAGCAGCTTTACTAGCGGGGGGACCAATGAGCAGTTCTTC	CASSFTSGGTNEQFF
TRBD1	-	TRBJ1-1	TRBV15	TGTGCCACCAGCAGAGGCCGTCTACAGGGGGATGACACTGAAGCTTTCTTT	CATSRGRLQGDDTEAFF
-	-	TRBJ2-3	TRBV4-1	TGCGCCAGCAGCCAAGCCCAGGGATCGGATACGCAGTATTTT	CASSQAQGSDTQYF
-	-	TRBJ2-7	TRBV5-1	TGCGCCAGCAGTTCCGAGGACAGAATTCACTACGAGCAGTACTTC	CASSSEDRIHYEQYF
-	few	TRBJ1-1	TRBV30	TGTGCCTGGGGTGGGCAGTCCCGGCGGGCCACTGAAGCTTTCTTT	CAWGGQSRRATEAFF
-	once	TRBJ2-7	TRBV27	TGTGCCAGCAGACCATCACAGCCCCCCTACGAGCAGTACTTC	CASRPSQPPYEQYF
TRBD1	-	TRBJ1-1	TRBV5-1	TGCGCCAGCAGCTGGCGGGGACAGGAGAACACTGAAGCTTTCTTT	CASSWRGQENTEAFF
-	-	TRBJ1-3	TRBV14	TGTGCCAGCAGCCAAGATCGGAGTACTGCTGCCTCTGGAAACACCATATATTTT	CASSQDRSTAASGNTIYF
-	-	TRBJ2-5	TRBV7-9	TGTGCCAGCTTGCTTATCCGGGTAGGCCAAGAGACCCAGTACTTC	CASLLIRVGQETQYF
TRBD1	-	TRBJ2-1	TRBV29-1	TGCAGCGTTGGTAGGACAGGGGGCGATGATGAGCAGTTCTTC	CSVGRTGGDDEQFF
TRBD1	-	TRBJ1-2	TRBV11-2	TGTGCCAGCAGCCCCACCCTAGCGACAGGGGATGGCTACACCTTC	CASSPTLATGDGYTF
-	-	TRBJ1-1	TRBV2	TGTGCCAGCGGGGAGGGTCCGAACACTGAAGCTTTCTTT	CASGEGPNTEAFF
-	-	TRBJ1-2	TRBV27	TGTGCCAGCAGTCCTGGGACACACTATGGCTACACCTTC	CASSPGTHYGYTF
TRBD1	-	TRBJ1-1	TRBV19	TGTGCCAGTAGTTCGTCAGGACAGGGGAACACTGAAGCTTTCTTT	CASSSSGQGNTEAFF
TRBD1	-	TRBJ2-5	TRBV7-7	TGTGCTAGCAGCTGGACAGGGGGAGAGACCCAGTACTTC	CASSWTGGETQYF
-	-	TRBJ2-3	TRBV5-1	TGCGCCAGCAGTCAAGCGGGCAGCACAGATACGCAGTATTTT	CASSQAGSTDTQYF
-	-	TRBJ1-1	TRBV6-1	TGTGCCAGCAGTGAGAGGGGGTCCACGACTTTGAACACTGAAGCTTTCTTT	CASSERGSTTLNTEAFF
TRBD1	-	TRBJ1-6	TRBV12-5	TGTGCTAGTGGTTTGGTACTCACAGGGGGCTCAGGGTCACCCCTCCACTTT	CASGLVLTGGSGSPLHF
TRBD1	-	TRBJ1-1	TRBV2	TGTGCCAGCAGTACAGGGGCGGGCGGCACTGAAGCTTTCTTT	CASSTGAGGTEAFF
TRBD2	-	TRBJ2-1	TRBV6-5	TGTGCCAGCAGTTATACTAGCGGGCCCTACAATGAGCAGTTCTTC	CASSYTSGPYNEQFF
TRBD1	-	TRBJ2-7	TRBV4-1	TGCGCCAGCAGCCCAGGACAGGGTGACTCCTACGAGCAGTACTTC	CASSPGQGDSYEQYF
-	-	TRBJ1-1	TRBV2	TGTGCCAGCAGTGAAGGCAGCGGGACCTTGGTTACTGAAGCTTTCTTT	CASSEGSGTLVTEAFF